The 13 T cell receptor beta chains listed next were all sequenced from one sample in a study of T cells in Graves' hyperthyroidism and ophthalmopathy. Regions amplified from RNA transcripts were the TCR beta CDR3 regions. The HTBI primer set drove a first-round RT-PCR of the TCR CDR3. TCRdb reprocessed the multiplex PCR reads with MiXCR, giving one entry per CDR3 protein. This sample has roughly 300,000 distinct CDR3 sequences, with 21% found just once. What was sequenced was blood. The receptors were sampled from a woman between 45 and 65 years old with Graves' hyperthyroidism.

This clonotype was recorded at least ten times. The rearrangement joins TRBV2 to TRBJ2-1; D possibly uses TRBD1 or TRBD2 (6 bases each). Per the germline V gene, CDR1 is SNHLY and CDR2 is FYNNEI. Trimming pared 2 bases from V and 7 bases from J, leaving 12 bases between. The CDR3 totals 14 residues. DNA of the CDR3: TGTGCCAGCAGTGAAAGGGGGGCAGGGAATGAGCAGTTCTTC. It translates to CASSERGAGNEQFF. Full variable domain (rest looked up from reference TRBV2 and TRBJ2-1): EPEVTQTPSHQVTQMGQEVILRCVPISNHLYFYWYRQILGQKVEFLVSFYNNEISEKSEIFDDQFSVERPDGSNFTLKIRSTKLEDSAMYFCASSERGAGNEQFFGPGTRLTVL.

This clonotype occurred many times. The rearrangement links TRBV5-1 to TRBJ2-3; perhaps TRBD1 as D (5 bases). Germline V gives CDR1 SGHRS, CDR2 YFSETQ. The CDR3 extends over 13 amino acids. V dropped 6 bases and J dropped 2 bases, with 10 bases sitting between them. CDR3 nucleotide sequence: TGCGCCAGCAACCCACAGGACACAGATACGCAGTATTTT. This codes for CASNPQDTDTQYF.

This clonotype was counted many times. The V and J genes are TRBV5-1 and TRBJ2-1, with D possibly being TRBD2 (6 bases). The CDR3 sequence is 14 residues long. The V and J ends lost 0 bases and 9 bases respectively, with 13 bases between them. Per the germline V gene, CDR1 is SGHRS and CDR2 is YFSETQ. CDR3 DNA sequence: TGCGCCAGCAGCTTGGGATTGACTAGGGCTGAGCAGTTCTTC. It is translated as CASSLGLTRAEQFF.

This clonotype was seen a handful of times. This could be a read error, since a much larger clone is one nucleotide away. The chain uses TRBV7-2 and TRBJ2-3; D unresolved. The V gene's germline CDR1 is SGHTA and CDR2 FQGNSA. V was pared by 7 bases and J by 1 base, with 21 bases between. The length of the CDR3 is 17 residues. Written as DNA, the CDR3 is TGTGCCAGCAACTTTGAAAACTGGAACCTAGGCACAGATACGCAGTATTTT. Amino acid sequence: CASNFENWNLGTDTQYF.

In its sample, this clonotype was seen many times. This chain links TRBV6-5 with TRBJ2-5, with D maybe TRBD1 (6 bases). The V gene lost 0 bases and the J gene lost 4 bases, with 18 bases spanning the gap. Germline CDR1 MNHEY, CDR2 SVGAGI. The CDR3 length is 17 residues. The CDR3 protein is CASSYSGQPFLGETQYF. CDR3 coding DNA: TGTGCCAGCAGTTACTCCGGACAGCCTTTTTTAGGAGAGACCCAGTACTTC.

The genes are TRBV2 and TRBJ1-1, with D hard to call. Trimming took 6 bases from V and 6 from J, leaving 11 bases between them. Germline V CDR1 and CDR2: SNHLY, FYNNEI. CDR3 size: 12 residues. CDR3 loop: CASREGMAEAFF. The CDR3 nucleotides are TGTGCCAGCAGGGAGGGAATGGCTGAAGCTTTCTTT.

In this sample, this clonotype turned up many times. This sequence joins TRBV7-2 and TRBJ2-7; 9 bases agree with TRBD2. With 5 bases clipped from V and 2 bases from J, the junction kept 10 bases outside the gene matches. The CDR3 runs to 16 residues. The germline gives CDR1 SGHTA, CDR2 FQGNSA. As DNA, the CDR3 is TGTGCCAGCAGCCTTGTCCCAGCGGGGGGCACCTACGAGCAGTACTTC. This codes for CASSLVPAGGTYEQYF.

At least ten counts were recorded for this clonotype. The V call is TRBV20-1, the J call TRBJ1-1; D is unresolved. This CDR3 has 14 amino acids. Germline V CDR1 and CDR2: DFQATT, SNEGSKA (reference sequence). V was shortened by 1 base and J by 1 base, with 10 bases between the two germline ends. The CDR3 spells CSARARVGNTEAFF. CDR3 in DNA: TGCAGTGCTAGAGCGAGGGTCGGGAACACTGAAGCTTTCTTT.

This clonotype was found many times. This sequence joins TRBV6-1 and TRBJ1-2; TRBD1 agrees at 8 bases. Germline CDR1 reads MNHNS; CDR2 reads SASEGT. The V and J ends lost 6 bases and 7 bases, in that order; junction bases with no gene match: 7. The CDR3 has 13 residues. The CDR3 coding sequence is TGTGCCAGCAGACGCGACAGGGGAAGTGGCTACACCTTC. Its protein is CASRRDRGSGYTF.

The chain employs TRBV28 and TRBJ1-2, with TRBD1 matching over 9 bases. Germline trimming cut 6 bases from V and 7 bases from J; bases unmatched to any gene: 9. Germline-derived CDR1 and CDR2 are MDHEN and SYDVKM. This CDR3 region has 14 residues. CDR3 region: CASSLGQGIFGYTF. The DNA of the CDR3 is TGTGCCAGCAGCCTGGGACAGGGTATTTTTGGCTACACCTTC.

This clonotype was seen only once. The chain is built from TRBV3-1 and TRBJ2-1; possible D gene TRBD2, 6 bases. Germline lookup yields CDR1 LGHDT and CDR2 YNNKEL (reference sequence). CDR3 length: 13 residues. The V end lost 0 bases, the J end lost 10 bases, and 10 bases lay between the germline ends. The CDR3 region has the DNA TGTGCCAGCAGCCAAGATCTTGGGAGGGAGCAGTTCTTC. Translated, it gives CASSQDLGREQFF.

There are many counts of this clonotype. The chain links TRBV2 to TRBJ1-6; perhaps TRBD1 as D (6 bases). The germline V gene encodes CDR1 SNHLY and CDR2 FYNNEI. The V end lost 6 bases, the J end lost 7 bases, and 16 bases lay between the germline ends. CDR3 length: 15 amino acids. This CDR3 is CASRGGGRGNSPLHF. The CDR3 DNA reads as TGTGCCAGCAGGGGGGGGGGGCGCGGAAATTCACCCCTCCACTTT.

The CDR3 reads CSAGQGGMETQYF. The CDR3 DNA reads TGCAGCGCGGGACAGGGTGGAATGGAGACCCAGTACTTC. This chain connects TRBV20-1 to TRBJ2-5; 9 nucleotides line up with TRBD1. Germline CDR1 DFQATT, CDR2 SNEGSKA (reference sequence). The CDR3 extends over 13 amino acids.